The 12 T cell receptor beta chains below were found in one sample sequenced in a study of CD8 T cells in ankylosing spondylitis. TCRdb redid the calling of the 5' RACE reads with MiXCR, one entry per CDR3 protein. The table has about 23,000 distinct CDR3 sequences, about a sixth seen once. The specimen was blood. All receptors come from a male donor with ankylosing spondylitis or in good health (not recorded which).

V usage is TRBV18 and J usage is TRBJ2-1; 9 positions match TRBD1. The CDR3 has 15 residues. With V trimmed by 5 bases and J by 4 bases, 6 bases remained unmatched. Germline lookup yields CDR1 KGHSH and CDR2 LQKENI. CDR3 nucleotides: TGTGCCAGCTCATACCGGGACAGGGATTACAATGAGCAGTTCTTC. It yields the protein CASSYRDRDYNEQFF.

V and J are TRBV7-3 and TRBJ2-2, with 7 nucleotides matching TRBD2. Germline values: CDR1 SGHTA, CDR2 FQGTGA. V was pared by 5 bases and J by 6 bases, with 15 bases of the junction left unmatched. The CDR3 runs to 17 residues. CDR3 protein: CASSRTGSGLRAGELFF. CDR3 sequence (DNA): TGTGCCAGCAGCAGAACGGGTAGCGGGCTCCGGGCCGGGGAGCTGTTTTTT.

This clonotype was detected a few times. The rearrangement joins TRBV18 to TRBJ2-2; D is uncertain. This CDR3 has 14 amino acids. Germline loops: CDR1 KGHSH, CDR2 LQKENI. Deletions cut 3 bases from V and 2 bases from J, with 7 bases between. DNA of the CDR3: TGTGCCAGCTCACCGGGCCTTAACACCGGGGAGCTGTTTTTT. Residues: CASSPGLNTGELFF. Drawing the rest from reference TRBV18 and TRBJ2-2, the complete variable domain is NAGVMQNPRHLVRRRGQEARLRCSPMKGHSHVYWYRQLPEEGLKFMVYLQKENIIDESGMPKERFSAEFPKEGPSILRIQQVVRGDSAAYFCASSPGLNTGELFFGEGSRLTVL.

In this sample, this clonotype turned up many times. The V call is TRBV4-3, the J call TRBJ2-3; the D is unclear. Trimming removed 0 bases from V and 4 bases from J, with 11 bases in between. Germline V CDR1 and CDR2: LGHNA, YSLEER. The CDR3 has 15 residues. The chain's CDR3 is CASSQDIQFADTQYF. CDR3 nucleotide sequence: TGCGCCAGCAGCCAAGATATCCAATTTGCAGATACGCAGTATTTT.

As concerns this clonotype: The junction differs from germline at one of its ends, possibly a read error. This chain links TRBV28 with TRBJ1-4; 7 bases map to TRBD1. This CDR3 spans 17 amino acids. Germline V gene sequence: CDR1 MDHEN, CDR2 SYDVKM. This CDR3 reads CASSRIVPGQTIEKLFF. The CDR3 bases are TGTGCCAGCAGTCGAATCGTCCCGGGACAGACTATTGAAAAACTGTTTTTT.

DNA of the CDR3: TGTGCCAGCAGCTTCGACAGCAAGTCTAACTATGGCTACACCTTC. Its translation: CASSFDSKSNYGYTF. The chain recombines TRBV11-2 with TRBJ1-2, with D perhaps matching TRBD1 (5 bases). This CDR3 is built from 15 residues. Trimming took 3 bases from V and 0 from J, leaving 11 bases between them. Germline V lookup: CDR1 SGHAT, CDR2 FQNNGV.

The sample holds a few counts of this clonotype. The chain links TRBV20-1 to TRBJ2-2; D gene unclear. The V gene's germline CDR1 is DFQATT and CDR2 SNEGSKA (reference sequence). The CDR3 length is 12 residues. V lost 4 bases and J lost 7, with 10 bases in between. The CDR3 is CSANPGGGELFF. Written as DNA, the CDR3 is TGCAGTGCTAACCCGGGCGGCGGGGAGCTGTTTTTT.

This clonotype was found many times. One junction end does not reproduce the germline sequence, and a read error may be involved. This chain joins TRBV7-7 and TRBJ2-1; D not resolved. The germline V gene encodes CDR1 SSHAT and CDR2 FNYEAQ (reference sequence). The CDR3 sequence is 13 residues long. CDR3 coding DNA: TGTGCTAGCAGCTTAGACCTCTACAATGAGCAGTTCTTC. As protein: CASSLDLYNEQFF.

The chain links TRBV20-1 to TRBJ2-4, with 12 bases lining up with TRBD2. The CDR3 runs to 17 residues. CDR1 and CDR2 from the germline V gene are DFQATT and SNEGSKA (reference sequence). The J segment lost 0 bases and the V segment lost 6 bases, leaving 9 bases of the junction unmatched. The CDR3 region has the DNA TGCAGTGCCCCTCGGACTAGCGGGACGTTAGCCAAAAACATTCAGTACTTC. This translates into CSAPRTSGTLAKNIQYF.

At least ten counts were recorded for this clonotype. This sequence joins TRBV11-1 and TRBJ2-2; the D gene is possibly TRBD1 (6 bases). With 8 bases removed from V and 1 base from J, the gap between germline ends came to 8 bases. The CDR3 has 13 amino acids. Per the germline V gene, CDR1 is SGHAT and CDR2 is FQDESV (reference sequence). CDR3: CASAGVNTGELFF. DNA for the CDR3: TGTGCCAGCGCAGGGGTGAACACCGGGGAGCTGTTTTTT.

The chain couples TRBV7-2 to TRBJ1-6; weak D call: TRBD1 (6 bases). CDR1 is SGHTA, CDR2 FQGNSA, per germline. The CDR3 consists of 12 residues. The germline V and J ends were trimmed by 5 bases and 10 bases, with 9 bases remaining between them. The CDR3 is CASSQGLSPLHF. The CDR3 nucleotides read TGTGCCAGCAGCCAGGGGCTCTCACCCCTCCACTTT.

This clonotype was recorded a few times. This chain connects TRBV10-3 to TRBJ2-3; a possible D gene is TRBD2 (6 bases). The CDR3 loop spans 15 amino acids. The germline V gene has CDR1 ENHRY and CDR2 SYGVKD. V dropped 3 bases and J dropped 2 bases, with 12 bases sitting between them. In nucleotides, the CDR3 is TGTGCCATCAGTGAAGCGGGTAGAGACACAGATACGCAGTATTTT. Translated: CAISEAGRDTDTQYF.